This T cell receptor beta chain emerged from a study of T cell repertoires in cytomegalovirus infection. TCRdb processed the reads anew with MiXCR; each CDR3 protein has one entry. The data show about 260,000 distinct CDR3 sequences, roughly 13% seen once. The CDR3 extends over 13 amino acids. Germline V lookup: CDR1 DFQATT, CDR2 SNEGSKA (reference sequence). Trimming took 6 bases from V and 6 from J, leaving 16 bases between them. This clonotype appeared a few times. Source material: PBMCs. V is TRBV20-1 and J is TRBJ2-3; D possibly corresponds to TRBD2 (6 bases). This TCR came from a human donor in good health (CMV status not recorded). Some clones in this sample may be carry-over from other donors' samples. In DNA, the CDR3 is TGCAGTGCGTGGGACGGGGGACGCGATACGCAGTATTTT. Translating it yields CSAWDGGRDTQYF.